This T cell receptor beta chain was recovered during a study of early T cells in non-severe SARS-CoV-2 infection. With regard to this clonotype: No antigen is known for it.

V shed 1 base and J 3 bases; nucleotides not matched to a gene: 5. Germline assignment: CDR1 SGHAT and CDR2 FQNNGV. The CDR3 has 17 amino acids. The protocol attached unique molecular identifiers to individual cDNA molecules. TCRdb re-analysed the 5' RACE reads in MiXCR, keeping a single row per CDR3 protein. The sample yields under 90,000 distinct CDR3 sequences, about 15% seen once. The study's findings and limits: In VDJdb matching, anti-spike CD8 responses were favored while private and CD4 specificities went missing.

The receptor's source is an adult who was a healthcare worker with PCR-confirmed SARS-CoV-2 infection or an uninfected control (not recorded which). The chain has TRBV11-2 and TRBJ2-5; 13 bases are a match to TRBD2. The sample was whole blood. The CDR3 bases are TGTGCCAGCAGCTTAGTCCCCGGGACTAGCGGGGAAGAGACCCAGTACTTC. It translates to CASSLVPGTSGEETQYF.